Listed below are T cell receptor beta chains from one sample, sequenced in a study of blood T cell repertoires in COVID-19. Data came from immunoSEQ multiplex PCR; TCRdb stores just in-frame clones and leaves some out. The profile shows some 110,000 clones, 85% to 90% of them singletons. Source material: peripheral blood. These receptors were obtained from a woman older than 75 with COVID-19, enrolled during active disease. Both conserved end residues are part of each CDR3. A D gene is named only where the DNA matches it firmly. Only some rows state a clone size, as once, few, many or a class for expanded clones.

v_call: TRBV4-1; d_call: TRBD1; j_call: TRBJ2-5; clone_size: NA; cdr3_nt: TGCGCCAGCAGCCTAATCTACCGGGACAGCAAAAAAGAGACCCAGTACTTC; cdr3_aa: CASSLIYRDSKKETQYF
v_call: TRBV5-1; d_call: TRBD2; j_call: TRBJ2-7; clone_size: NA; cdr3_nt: TGCGCCAGCAGCTTGGTCGGCGGGAGGGTTTCCTACGAGCAGTACTTC; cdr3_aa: CASSLVGGRVSYEQYF
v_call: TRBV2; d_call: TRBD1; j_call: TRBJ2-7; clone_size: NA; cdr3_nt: TGTGCCAGCCGGGACAGGGCATACGAGCAGTACTTC; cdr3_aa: CASRDRAYEQYF
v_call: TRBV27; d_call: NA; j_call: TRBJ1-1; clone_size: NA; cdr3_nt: TGTGCCAGCAGTTTGTACAGTATGAACACTGAAGCTTTCTTT; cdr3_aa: CASSLYSMNTEAFF
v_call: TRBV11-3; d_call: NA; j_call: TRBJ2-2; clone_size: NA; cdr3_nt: TGTGCCAGCAGCTTAGGTGGCGGGATGATCACCGGGGAGCTGTTTTTT; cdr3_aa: CASSLGGGMITGELFF
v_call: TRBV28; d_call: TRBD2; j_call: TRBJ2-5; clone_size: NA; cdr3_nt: TGTGCCAGCAGTTTAGGAGCGACTAGCGGGAGGGCGGAGACCCAGTACTTC; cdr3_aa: CASSLGATSGRAETQYF
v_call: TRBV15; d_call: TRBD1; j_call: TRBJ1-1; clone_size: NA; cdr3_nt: TGTGCCACCAGCAGAGAATACGCGGACAGGGATGCGAACACTGAAGCTTTCTTT; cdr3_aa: CATSREYADRDANTEAFF
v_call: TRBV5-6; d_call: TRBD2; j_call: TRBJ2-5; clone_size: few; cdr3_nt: TGTGCCAGCAGCTTGTCGGGGAGGGCCTCAGAGACCCAGTACTTC; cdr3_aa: CASSLSGRASETQYF
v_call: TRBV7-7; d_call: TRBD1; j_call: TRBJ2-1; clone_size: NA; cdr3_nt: TGTGCTAGCAGCTCCTACTATTCCGGGACAGGGGGAAATGAGCAGTTCTTC; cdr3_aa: CASSSYYSGTGGNEQFF
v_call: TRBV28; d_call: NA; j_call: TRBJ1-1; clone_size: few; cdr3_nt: TGTGCCAGCAGATCGACACTTTACACTGAAGCTTTCTTT; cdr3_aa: CASRSTLYTEAFF
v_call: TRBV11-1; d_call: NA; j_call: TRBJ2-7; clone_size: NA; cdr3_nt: TGTGCCAGCAGCTTAGAGTCCGGGGGAAACGAGCAGTACTTC; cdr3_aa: CASSLESGGNEQYF
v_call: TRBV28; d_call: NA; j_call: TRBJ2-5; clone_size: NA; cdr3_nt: TGTGCCAGCAGGCGTACAGGGCAAGAGACCCAGTACTTC; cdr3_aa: CASRRTGQETQYF
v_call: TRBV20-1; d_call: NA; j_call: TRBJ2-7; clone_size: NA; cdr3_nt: TGCAGTGCTAGAGTCGGGTACGAGCAGTACTTC; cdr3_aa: CSARVGYEQYF
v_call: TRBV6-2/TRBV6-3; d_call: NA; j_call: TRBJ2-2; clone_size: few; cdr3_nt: TGTGCCAGCAGTTACTCGGGAGAGACCGGGGAGCTGTTTTTT; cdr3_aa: CASSYSGETGELFF